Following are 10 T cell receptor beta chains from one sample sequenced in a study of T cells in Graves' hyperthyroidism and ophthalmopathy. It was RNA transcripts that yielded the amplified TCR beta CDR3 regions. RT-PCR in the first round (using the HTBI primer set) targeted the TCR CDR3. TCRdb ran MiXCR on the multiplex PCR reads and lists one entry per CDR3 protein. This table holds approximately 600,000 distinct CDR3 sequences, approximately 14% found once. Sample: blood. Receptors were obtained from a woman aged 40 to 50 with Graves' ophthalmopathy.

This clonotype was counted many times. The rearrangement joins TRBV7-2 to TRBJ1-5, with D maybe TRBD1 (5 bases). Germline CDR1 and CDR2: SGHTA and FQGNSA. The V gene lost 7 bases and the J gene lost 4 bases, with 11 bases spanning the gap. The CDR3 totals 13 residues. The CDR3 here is CASNGGENQPQHF. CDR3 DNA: TGTGCCAGCAATGGGGGGGAAAATCAGCCCCAGCATTTT.

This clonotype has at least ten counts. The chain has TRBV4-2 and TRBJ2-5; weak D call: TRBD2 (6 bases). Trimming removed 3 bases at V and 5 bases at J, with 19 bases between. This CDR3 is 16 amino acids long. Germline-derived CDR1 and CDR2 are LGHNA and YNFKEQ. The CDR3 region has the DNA TGTGCCAGCAGCCACCCCGGAGGGGCGGGAAGGGAGACCCAGTACTTC. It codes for CASSHPGGAGRETQYF.

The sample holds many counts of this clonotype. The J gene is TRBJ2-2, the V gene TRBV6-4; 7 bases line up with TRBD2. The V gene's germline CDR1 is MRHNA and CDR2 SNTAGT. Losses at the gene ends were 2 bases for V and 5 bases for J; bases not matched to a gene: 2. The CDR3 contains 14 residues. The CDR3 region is CASSDTSATGELFF. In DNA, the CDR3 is TGTGCCAGCAGTGACACTAGCGCAACCGGGGAGCTGTTTTTT.

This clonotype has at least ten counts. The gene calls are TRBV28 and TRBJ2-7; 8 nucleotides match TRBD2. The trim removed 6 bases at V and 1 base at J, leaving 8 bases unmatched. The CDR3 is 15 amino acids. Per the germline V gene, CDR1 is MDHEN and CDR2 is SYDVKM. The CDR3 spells CASSHSGSRSYEQYF. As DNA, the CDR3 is TGTGCCAGCAGCCACAGCGGGAGTCGGTCCTACGAGCAGTACTTC.

This chain's CDR3 is CASSRYRLADSYEQYF. DNA for the CDR3: TGTGCCAGTAGTAGGTATCGACTAGCGGACTCCTACGAGCAGTACTTC. The chain uses TRBV19 and TRBJ2-7; 9 nucleotides match TRBD2. Per the germline V gene, CDR1 is LNHDA and CDR2 is SQIVND (reference sequence). The CDR3 sequence is 16 residues long. V dropped 4 bases and J dropped 0; count of bases not matched to a gene: 7.

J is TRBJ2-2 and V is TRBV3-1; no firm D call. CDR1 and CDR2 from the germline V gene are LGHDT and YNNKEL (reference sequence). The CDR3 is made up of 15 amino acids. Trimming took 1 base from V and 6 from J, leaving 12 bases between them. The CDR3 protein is CASSQVESLAGELFF. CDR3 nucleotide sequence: TGTGCCAGCAGCCAAGTAGAGAGCCTGGCCGGGGAGCTGTTTTTT.

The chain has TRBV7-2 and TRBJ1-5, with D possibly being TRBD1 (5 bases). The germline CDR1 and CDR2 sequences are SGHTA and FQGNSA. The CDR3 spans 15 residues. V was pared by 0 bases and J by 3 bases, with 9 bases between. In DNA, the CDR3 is TGTGCCAGCAGCTTAGCCCCGACAGTCAATCAGCCCCAGCATTTT. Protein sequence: CASSLAPTVNQPQHF.

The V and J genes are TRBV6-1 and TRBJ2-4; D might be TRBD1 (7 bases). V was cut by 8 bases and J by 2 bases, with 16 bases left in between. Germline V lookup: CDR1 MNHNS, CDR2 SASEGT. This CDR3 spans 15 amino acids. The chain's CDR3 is CASQHQGGSKNIQYF. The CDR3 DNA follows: TGTGCCAGCCAACACCAGGGGGGATCCAAAAACATTCAGTACTTC.

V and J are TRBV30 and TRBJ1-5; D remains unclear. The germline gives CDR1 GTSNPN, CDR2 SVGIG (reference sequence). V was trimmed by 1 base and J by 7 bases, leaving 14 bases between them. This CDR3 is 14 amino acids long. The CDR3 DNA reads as TGTGCCTGGAGTGCCCCGGGTTGGGGACAGCCCCAGCATTTT. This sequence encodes CAWSAPGWGQPQHF.

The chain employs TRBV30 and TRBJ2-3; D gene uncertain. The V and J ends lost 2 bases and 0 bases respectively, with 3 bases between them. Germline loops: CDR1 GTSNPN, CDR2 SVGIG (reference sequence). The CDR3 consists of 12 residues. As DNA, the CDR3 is TGTGCCTGGAGTCCTAGCACAGATACGCAGTATTTT. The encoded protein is CAWSPSTDTQYF.